This is a list of T cell receptor beta chains from one sample in a study of OX40 agonist ivuxolimab in advanced cancers. Sequencing used immunoSEQ multiplex PCR; TCRdb keeps in-frame clones, though not all of them. Of roughly 26,000 clones listed, roughly 89% were seen once; the top ten hold approximately 19%. Sequenced material: CD4+ or CD8+ T cells sorted from blood, taken in a trial of the OX40 agonist ivuxolimab. The receptors stem from an adult with an advanced solid tumor such as melanoma, head and neck, liver or kidney cancer. CDR3s include the opening cysteine and the closing phenylalanine or tryptophan. The D gene is left open where the match is weak. Some rows mark clone size as missing; the rest say once, few, many or name a class of expanded clone.

j_call v_call d_call clone_size cdr3_length cdr3_aa cdr3_nt
TRBJ2-2 TRBV5-5 . . 14 CASSSGRGTGELFF TGTGCCAGCAGCTCTGGTCGGGGCACCGGGGAGCTGTTTTTT
TRBJ1-1 TRBV27 . once 13 CASSGVTYTEAFF TGTGCCAGCAGCGGGGTAACTTACACTGAAGCTTTCTTT
TRBJ2-7 TRBV7-9 . . 13 CASSHGNPGEQYF TGTGCCAGCAGCCACGGTAACCCCGGTGAGCAGTACTTC
TRBJ2-2 TRBV6-5 . . 14 CASSSGVGPGELFF TGTGCCAGCAGTTCCGGCGTTGGCCCCGGGGAGCTGTTTTTT
TRBJ2-7 TRBV28 . . 12 CASSSGYYEQYF TGTGCCAGCAGTTCGGGCTACTACGAGCAGTACTTC
TRBJ1-2 TRBV4-3 . medium-sized 15 CASSQEALSNYGYTF TGCGCCAGCAGCCAAGAGGCTCTTTCTAACTATGGCTACACCTTC
TRBJ2-7 TRBV6-5 . . 13 CASSYSASNEQYF TGTGCCAGCAGTTACTCTGCCTCCAACGAGCAGTACTTC
TRBJ2-1 TRBV27 TRBD2 . 13 CASGLAGYNEQFF TGTGCCAGTGGACTAGCCGGGTACAATGAGCAGTTCTTC
TRBJ2-7 TRBV5-6 TRBD1 . 14 CASSWDRDTYEQYF TGTGCCAGCAGCTGGGACAGGGACACTTACGAGCAGTACTTC
TRBJ2-1 TRBV11-2 . . 16 CASSLWGASSYNEQFF TGTGCCAGCAGCTTATGGGGGGCGAGCTCCTACAATGAGCAGTTCTTC
TRBJ2-1 TRBV5-1 . . 13 CASSLVGYNEQFF TGCGCCAGCAGCTTGGTCGGGTACAATGAGCAGTTCTTC
TRBJ1-2 TRBV19 . . 11 CATRSAGGYTF TGTGCCACTCGATCGGCTGGCGGCTACACCTTC
TRBJ2-7 TRBV6-8 . . 14 CASSYRGFPYEQYF TGTGCCAGCAGTTACCGGGGGTTTCCCTACGAGCAGTACTTC
TRBJ2-1 TRBV7-9 . . 8 CASLEQFF TGTGCCAGTCTTGAGCAGTTCTTC
TRBJ2-7 TRBV5-5 . . 11 CASSWSTEQYF TGCGCCAGCAGCTGGTCGACAGAGCAGTACTTC
TRBJ1-2 TRBV6-1 TRBD1 few 14 CASSEATGGYGYTF TGTGCCAGCAGTGAAGCTACAGGGGGCTATGGCTACACCTTC
TRBJ2-5 TRBV6-1 TRBD2 . 14 CASTGTSGQETQYF TGTGCCAGCACTGGGACTAGCGGACAAGAAACCCAGTACTTC
TRBJ1-2 TRBV7-7 . . 12 CAHGGDTNGYTF TGTGCTCATGGGGGAGACACAAATGGCTACACCTTC
TRBJ2-2 TRBV5-1 TRBD1 . 15 CASSLVGQGSGELFF TGCGCCAGCAGCTTGGTTGGACAGGGGTCCGGGGAGCTGTTTTTT
TRBJ2-3 TRBV28 . . 15 CASSLYQGGTDTQYF TGTGCCAGCAGTTTATATCAGGGAGGCACAGATACGCAGTATTTT
TRBJ2-7 TRBV15 TRBD1 large 14 CATSEGQGVDEQYF TGTGCCACCAGCGAGGGACAGGGGGTAGACGAGCAGTACTTC
TRBJ2-1 TRBV7-9 TRBD2 . 17 CASSPRGGTSGYNEQFF TGTGCCAGCAGCCCCAGGGGGGGGACTAGCGGCTACAATGAGCAGTTCTTC
TRBJ2-7 TRBV7-8 . . 14 CASSLEPDRYEQYF TGTGCCAGCAGCTTAGAACCGGACCGCTACGAGCAGTACTTC
TRBJ2-7 TRBV2 . . 12 CASRNRGHEQYF TGTGCCAGCAGGAATCGGGGTCACGAGCAGTACTTC
TRBJ2-1 TRBV7-8 TRBD1 . 16 CASSLFPRQGAREQFF TGTGCCAGCAGCTTATTTCCTAGACAGGGGGCGCGTGAGCAGTTCTTC
TRBJ2-5 TRBV10-1 . . 16 CASSEWAGALQETQYF TGCGCCAGCAGTGAGTGGGCAGGGGCCCTTCAAGAGACCCAGTACTTC
TRBJ1-1 TRBV7-3 . medium-sized 14 CASSLTPLGPEAFF TGTGCCAGCAGCTTAACGCCTTTGGGGCCAGAAGCTTTCTTT
TRBJ1-4 TRBV10-2 . . 11 CASSEGGKLFF TGCGCCAGCAGTGAGGGGGGAAAACTGTTTTTT
TRBJ1-1 TRBV7-2 . . 14 CASSLTPLGPEAFF TGTGCCAGCAGCTTAACGCCTTTGGGGCCAGAAGCTTTCTTT
TRBJ2-1 TRBV4-2 . . 16 CASSQEQRPSYNEQFF TGTGCCAGCAGCCAAGAACAGCGTCCTTCCTACAATGAGCAGTTCTTC
TRBJ2-7 TRBV6-5 . once 15 CASSRPWGESYEQYF TGTGCCAGCAGCCGGCCGTGGGGCGAGTCCTACGAGCAGTACTTC
TRBJ1-2 TRBV7-9 . . 15 CASSSRQRGLGGYTF TGTGCCAGCAGCTCGAGACAGCGGGGCTTGGGAGGCTACACCTTC
TRBJ2-2 TRBV6-1 TRBD1 . 15 CASSQGTGRTGELFF TGTGCCAGCAGTCAAGGGACAGGGCGCACCGGGGAGCTGTTTTTT
TRBJ2-7 TRBV5-1 TRBD1 once 16 CASSPYPGQGAYEQYF TGCGCCAGCAGCCCATATCCGGGACAGGGGGCCTACGAGCAGTACTTC
TRBJ2-2 TRBV12-1 . . 18 CASSPLTSSLPNTGELFF TGTGCCAGCAGCCCCTTGACTAGCAGCCTACCGAACACCGGGGAGCTGTTTTTT
TRBJ2-1 TRBV9 TRBD2 . 16 CASSVSASGSLDEQFF TGTGCCAGCAGCGTATCGGCTAGCGGGAGTCTAGATGAGCAGTTCTTC
TRBJ2-7 TRBV7-9 . . 12 CASSWKGLEQYF TGTGCCAGCAGCTGGAAGGGGCTCGAGCAGTACTTC
TRBJ2-1 TRBV29-1 . . 14 CSVWEPINYNEQFF TGCAGCGTTTGGGAGCCTATCAACTACAATGAGCAGTTCTTC
TRBJ1-5 TRBV19 . . 15 CASSESKYSNQPQHF TGTGCCAGTAGTGAATCGAAGTATAGCAATCAGCCCCAGCATTTT
TRBJ2-5 TRBV28 . . 15 CASIRETAGQETQYF TGTGCCAGCATTAGGGAAACGGCGGGCCAAGAGACCCAGTACTTC
TRBJ1-1 TRBV10-2 . . 12 CASSESRPEAFF TGCGCCAGCAGTGAGTCCCGACCCGAAGCTTTCTTT
TRBJ2-1 TRBV28 TRBD2 . 17 CASSSSAGTSFGNEQFF TGTGCCAGCAGTTCCTCGGCCGGGACTAGTTTTGGCAATGAGCAGTTCTTC
TRBJ2-2 TRBV5-4 . . 17 CASSRLTFQTNTGELFF TGTGCCAGCAGCCGCCTAACGTTTCAGACGAACACCGGGGAGCTGTTTTTT
TRBJ2-1 TRBV5-1 TRBD2 . 14 CASSGLAGSDEQFF TGCGCCAGCAGCGGACTAGCGGGGTCCGATGAGCAGTTCTTC
TRBJ2-2 TRBV9 . . 12 CASSWDTGELFF TGTGCCAGCAGCTGGGATACCGGGGAGCTGTTTTTT
TRBJ1-2 TRBV27 . . 12 CASSGQNYGYTF TGTGCCAGCAGTGGGCAGAACTATGGCTACACCTTC
TRBJ1-1 TRBV11-3 . . 14 CASSLYLGPTEAFF TGTGCCAGCAGCTTATATCTGGGACCCACTGAAGCTTTCTTT
TRBJ2-2 TRBV7-9 TRBD1 . 10 CARGGRELFF TGTGCCAGAGGGGGCAGGGAGCTGTTTTTT
TRBJ2-1 TRBV13 TRBD2 . 17 CASSPGTSGRSYNEQFF TGTGCCAGCAGCCCGGGGACTAGCGGGAGGTCCTACAATGAGCAGTTCTTC
TRBJ2-2 TRBV11-3 . . 14 CASSSPTNTGELFF TGTGCCAGCAGCTCACCAACGAACACCGGGGAGCTGTTTTTT
TRBJ2-5 TRBV19 TRBD1 . 15 CASSAGQGALETQYF TGTGCCAGTAGTGCAGGACAGGGGGCCTTGGAGACCCAGTACTTC
TRBJ1-1 TRBV27 . . 14 CASSPVNMNTEAFF TGTGCCAGCAGCCCGGTAAACATGAACACTGAAGCTTTCTTT